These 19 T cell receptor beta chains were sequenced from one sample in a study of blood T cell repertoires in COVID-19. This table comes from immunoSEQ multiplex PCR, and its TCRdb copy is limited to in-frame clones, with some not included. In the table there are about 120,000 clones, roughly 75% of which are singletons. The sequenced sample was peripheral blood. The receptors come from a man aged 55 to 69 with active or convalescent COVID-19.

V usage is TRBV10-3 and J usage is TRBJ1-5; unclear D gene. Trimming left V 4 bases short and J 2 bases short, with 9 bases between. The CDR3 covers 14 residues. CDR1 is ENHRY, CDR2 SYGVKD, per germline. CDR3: CAISGEGGNQPQHF. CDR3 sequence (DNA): TGTGCCATCAGTGGAGAGGGAGGCAATCAGCCCCAGCATTTT.

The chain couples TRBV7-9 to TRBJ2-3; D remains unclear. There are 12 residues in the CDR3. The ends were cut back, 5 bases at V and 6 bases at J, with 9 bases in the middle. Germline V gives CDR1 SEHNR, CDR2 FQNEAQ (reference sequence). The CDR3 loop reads CASSPVVDTQYF. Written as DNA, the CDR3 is TGTGCCAGCAGCCCGGTGGTGGATACGCAGTATTTT.

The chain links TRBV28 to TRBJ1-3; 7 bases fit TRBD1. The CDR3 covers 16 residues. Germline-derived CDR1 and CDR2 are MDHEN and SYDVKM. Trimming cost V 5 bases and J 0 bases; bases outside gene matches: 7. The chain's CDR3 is CASSPRGQISGNTIYF. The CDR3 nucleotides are TGTGCCAGCAGTCCCAGGGGACAGATCTCTGGAAACACCATATATTTT.

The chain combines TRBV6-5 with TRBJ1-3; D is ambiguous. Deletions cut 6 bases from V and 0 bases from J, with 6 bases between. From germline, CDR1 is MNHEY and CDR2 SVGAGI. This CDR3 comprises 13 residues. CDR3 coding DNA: TGTGCCAGCAGGGAGAGCTCTGGAAACACCATATATTTT. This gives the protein CASRESSGNTIYF.

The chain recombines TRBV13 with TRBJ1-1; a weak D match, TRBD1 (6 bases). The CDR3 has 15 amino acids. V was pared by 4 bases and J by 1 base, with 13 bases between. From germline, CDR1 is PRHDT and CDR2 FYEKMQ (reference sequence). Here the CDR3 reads CASSSGQLSNTEAFF. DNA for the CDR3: TGTGCCAGCAGCTCTGGACAGTTATCGAACACTGAAGCTTTCTTT.

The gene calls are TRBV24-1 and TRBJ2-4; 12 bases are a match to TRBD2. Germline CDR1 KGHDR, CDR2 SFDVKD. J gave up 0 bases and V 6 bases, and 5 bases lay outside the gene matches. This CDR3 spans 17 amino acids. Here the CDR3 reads CATSPTSGGLAKNIQYF. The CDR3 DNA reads TGTGCCACCAGTCCGACTAGCGGGGGACTAGCCAAAAACATTCAGTACTTC.

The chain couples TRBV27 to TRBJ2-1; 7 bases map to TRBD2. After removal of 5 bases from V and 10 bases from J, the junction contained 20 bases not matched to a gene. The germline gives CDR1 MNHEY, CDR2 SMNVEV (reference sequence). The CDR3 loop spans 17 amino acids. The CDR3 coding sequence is TGTGCCAGCAGTCCATGGTCCGGGGGAGGGCCTTCCCACGAGCAGTTCTTC. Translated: CASSPWSGGGPSHEQFF.

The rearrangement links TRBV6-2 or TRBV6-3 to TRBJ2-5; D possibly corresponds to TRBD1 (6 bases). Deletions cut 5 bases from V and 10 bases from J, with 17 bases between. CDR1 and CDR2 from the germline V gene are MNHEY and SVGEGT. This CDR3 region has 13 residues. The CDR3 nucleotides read TGTGCCAGCAGTCAAGCCGACAGGTTCAACCAGTACTTC. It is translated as CASSQADRFNQYF.

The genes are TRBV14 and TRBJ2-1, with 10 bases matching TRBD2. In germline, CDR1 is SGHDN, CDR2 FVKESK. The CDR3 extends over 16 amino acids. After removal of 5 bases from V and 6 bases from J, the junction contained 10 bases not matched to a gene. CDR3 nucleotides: TGTGCCAGCAGCTTCCGGTTGGTAGCGGGAGGCAATGAGCAGTTCTTC. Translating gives CASSFRLVAGGNEQFF.

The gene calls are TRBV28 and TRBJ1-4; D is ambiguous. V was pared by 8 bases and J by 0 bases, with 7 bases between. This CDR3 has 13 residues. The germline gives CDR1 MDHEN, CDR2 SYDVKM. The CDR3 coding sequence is TGTGCCAGCCAGGAAGCAACTAATGAAAAACTGTTTTTT. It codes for CASQEATNEKLFF.

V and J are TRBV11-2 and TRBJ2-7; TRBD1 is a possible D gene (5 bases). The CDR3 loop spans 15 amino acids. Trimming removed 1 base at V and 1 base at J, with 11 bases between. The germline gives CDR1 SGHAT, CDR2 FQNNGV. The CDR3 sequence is CASSLAATASYEQYF. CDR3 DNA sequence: TGTGCCAGCAGCTTAGCCGCGACAGCGTCCTACGAGCAGTACTTC. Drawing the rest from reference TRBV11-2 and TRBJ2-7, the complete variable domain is EAGVAQSPRYKIIEKRQSVAFWCNPISGHATLYWYQQILGQGPKLLIQFQNNGVVDDSQLPKDRFSAERLKGVDSTLKIQPAKLEDSAVYLCASSLAATASYEQYFGPGTRLTVT.

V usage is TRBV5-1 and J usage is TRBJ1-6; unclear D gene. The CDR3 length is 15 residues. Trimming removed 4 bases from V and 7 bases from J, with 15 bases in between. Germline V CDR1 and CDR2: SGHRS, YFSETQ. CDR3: CASSRDGRQNSPLHF. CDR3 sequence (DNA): TGCGCCAGCAGCCGAGACGGAAGACAAAATTCACCCCTCCACTTT.

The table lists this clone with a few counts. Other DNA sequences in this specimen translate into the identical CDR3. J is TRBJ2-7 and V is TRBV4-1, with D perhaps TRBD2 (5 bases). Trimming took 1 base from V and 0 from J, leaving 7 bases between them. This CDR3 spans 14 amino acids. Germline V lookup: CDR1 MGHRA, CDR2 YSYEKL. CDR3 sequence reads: CASSQVGSSYEQYF. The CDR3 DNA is TGCGCCAGCAGCCAAGTAGGGAGCTCCTACGAGCAGTACTTC.

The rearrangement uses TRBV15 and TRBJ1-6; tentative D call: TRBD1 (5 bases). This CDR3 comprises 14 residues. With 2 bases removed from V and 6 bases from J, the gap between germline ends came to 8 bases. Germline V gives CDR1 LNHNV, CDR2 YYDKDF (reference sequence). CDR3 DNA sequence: TGTGCCACCAGCAGACAGGGACTTAATTCACCCCTCCACTTT. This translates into CATSRQGLNSPLHF.

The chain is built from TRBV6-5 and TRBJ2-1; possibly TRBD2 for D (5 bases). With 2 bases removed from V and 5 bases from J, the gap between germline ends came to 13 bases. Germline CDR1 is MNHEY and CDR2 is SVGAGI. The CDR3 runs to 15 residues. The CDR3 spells CASSYLRGRHNEQFF. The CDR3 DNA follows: TGTGCCAGCAGTTACCTTAGAGGGAGACACAATGAGCAGTTCTTC.

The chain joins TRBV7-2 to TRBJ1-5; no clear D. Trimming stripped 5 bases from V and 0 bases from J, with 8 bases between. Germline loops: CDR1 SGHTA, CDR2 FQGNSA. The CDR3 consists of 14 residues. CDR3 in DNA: TGTGCCAGCAGCACCACAGTTAGCAATCAGCCCCAGCATTTT. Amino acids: CASSTTVSNQPQHF.

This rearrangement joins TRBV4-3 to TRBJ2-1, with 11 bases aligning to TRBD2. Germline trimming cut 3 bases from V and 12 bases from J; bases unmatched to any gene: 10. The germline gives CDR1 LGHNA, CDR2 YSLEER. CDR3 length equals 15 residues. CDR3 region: CASSHGLAGGSGQFF. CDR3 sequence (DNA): TGCGCCAGCAGCCACGGTCTAGCGGGAGGTAGTGGGCAGTTCTTC.

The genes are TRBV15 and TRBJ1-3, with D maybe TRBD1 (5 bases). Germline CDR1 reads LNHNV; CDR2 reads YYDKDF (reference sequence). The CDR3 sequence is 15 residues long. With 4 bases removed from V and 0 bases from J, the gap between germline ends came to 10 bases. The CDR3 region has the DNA TGTGCCACCAGCACGCAGGGAAGCTCTGGAAACACCATATATTTT. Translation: CATSTQGSSGNTIYF. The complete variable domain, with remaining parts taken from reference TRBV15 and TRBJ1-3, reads DAMVIQNPRYQVTQFGKPVTLSCSQTLNHNVMYWYQQKSSQAPKLLFHYYDKDFNNEADTPDNFQSRRPNTSFCFLDIRSPGLGDTAMYLCATSTQGSSGNTIYFGEGSWLTVV.

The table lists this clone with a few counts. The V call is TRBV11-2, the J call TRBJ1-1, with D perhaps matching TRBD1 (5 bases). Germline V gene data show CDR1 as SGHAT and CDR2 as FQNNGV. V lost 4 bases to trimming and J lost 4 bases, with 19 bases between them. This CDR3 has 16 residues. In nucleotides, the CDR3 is TGTGCCAGCAGCTGGGGGACTCCTGAGGGTGGCACTGAAGCTTTCTTT. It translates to CASSWGTPEGGTEAFF.